The 32 T cell receptor beta chains reported below all come from one sample, sequenced in a study of CD8+ T cells in alopecia areata. RNA extraction and reverse transcription yielded cDNA as sequencing template. Sequencing used immunoSEQ multiplex PCR; TCRdb keeps in-frame clones, though not all of them. Of about 150,000 clones listed, about three fifths are singletons. Sequenced material: CD8+ T cells sorted from blood. The receptors were sampled from a human donor in good health.

The chain is built from TRBV2 and TRBJ2-7; 8 positions agree with TRBD2. Trimming cost V 4 bases and J 2 bases; bases outside gene matches: 4. Per germline, CDR1 SNHLY and CDR2 FYNNEI. This CDR3 comprises 14 residues. The CDR3 loop reads CASSGTSGTYEQYF. CDR3 nucleotides: TGTGCCAGCAGTGGAACTAGCGGAACCTACGAGCAGTACTTC.

V usage is TRBV9 and J usage is TRBJ1-5; the D gene is possibly TRBD1 (5 bases). The ends were cut back, 3 bases at V and 4 bases at J, with 14 bases in the middle. Looked up from germline, CDR1 is SGDLS and CDR2 is YYNGEE. The CDR3 is 15 residues long. The chain's CDR3 is CASSERDGKNQPQHF. For the CDR3, the DNA is TGTGCCAGCAGCGAGCGGGACGGAAAAAATCAGCCCCAGCATTTT.

This clone was picked up a small number of times. The chain combines TRBV29-1 with TRBJ1-5; no clear D gene. V was trimmed by 2 bases and J by 1 base, leaving 6 bases between them. This CDR3 spans 13 amino acids. From germline, CDR1 is SQVTM and CDR2 ANQGSEA. The CDR3 DNA follows: TGCAGCGTTGAAATGAGGAGCAATCAGCCCCAGCATTTT. Translation gives CSVEMRSNQPQHF.

A remark on this clone: The same CDR3 is also encoded by other DNA sequences in this sample. The V gene is TRBV29-1, the J gene TRBJ2-2; the D is unclear. Trimming removed 1 base at V and 3 bases at J, with 3 bases between. The CDR3 runs 12 residues. Germline V CDR1 and CDR2: SQVTM, ANQGSEA. CDR3 region: CSVEVDTGELFF. The CDR3 DNA reads TGCAGCGTTGAAGTGGACACCGGGGAGCTGTTTTTT.

The V gene is TRBV11-2, the J gene TRBJ2-7; 9 positions agree with TRBD2. Trimming cost V 0 bases and J 3 bases; bases outside gene matches: 3. The CDR3 covers 15 residues. Germline V gene lookup returns CDR1 SGHAT and CDR2 FQNNGV. The CDR3, as DNA: TGTGCCAGCAGCTTAGAGACTAGCGGCAACTACGAGCAGTACTTC. Translation gives CASSLETSGNYEQYF. Combining the CDR3 with reference TRBV11-2 and TRBJ2-7 gives the whole variable domain EAGVAQSPRYKIIEKRQSVAFWCNPISGHATLYWYQQILGQGPKLLIQFQNNGVVDDSQLPKDRFSAERLKGVDSTLKIQPAKLEDSAVYLCASSLETSGNYEQYFGPGTRLTVT.

A few counts support this clone. The gene calls are TRBV29-1 and TRBJ2-4; 8 nucleotides match TRBD1. The CDR3 extends over 15 amino acids. Germline V gives CDR1 SQVTM, CDR2 ANQGSEA. Germline trimming cut 1 base from V and 6 bases from J; bases unmatched to any gene: 8. The CDR3 region has the DNA TGCAGCGTTGAAGGCAGGGGGCGCGGTAGAAACATTCAGTACTTC. This sequence encodes CSVEGRGRGRNIQYF. Based on the CDR3 plus reference TRBV29-1 and TRBJ2-4, the full variable domain is SAVISQKPSRDICQRGTSLTIQCQVDSQVTMMFWYRQQPGQSLTLIATANQGSEATYESGFVIDKFPISRPNLTFSTLTVSNMSPEDSSIYLCSVEGRGRGRNIQYFGAGTRLSVL.

CDR3 in amino acids: CASSLMLGDYYEQYF. CDR3 in DNA: TGTGCCAGCAGTTTAATGCTGGGAGACTACTACGAGCAGTACTTC. This chain connects TRBV27 to TRBJ2-7, with D perhaps matching TRBD2 (5 bases). The V end lost 2 bases, the J end lost 3 bases, and 14 bases lay between the germline ends. The CDR3 consists of 15 residues. Germline V gene data show CDR1 as MNHEY and CDR2 as SMNVEV (reference sequence).

About this clone: Different DNA sequences within this sample yield the same CDR3. The chain recombines TRBV18 with TRBJ1-1, with D unresolved. CDR3 length: 13 amino acids. Trimming took off 6 bases at V and 2 bases at J, with 10 bases between the two ends. Germline CDR1 KGHSH, CDR2 LQKENI. The CDR3 nucleotides read TGTGCCAGCTCTCCTCCCGGTAACACTGAAGCTTTCTTT. The encoded protein is CASSPPGNTEAFF.

This chain connects TRBV5-6 to TRBJ1-1; 7 bases map to TRBD1. The CDR3 is made up of 14 amino acids. The germline CDR1 and CDR2 sequences are SGHDT and YYEEEE. The V gene end was trimmed by 6 bases and the J gene end by 2 bases; junction bases not matched to a gene: 7. The CDR3 sequence is CASMLQGSNTEAFF. In DNA form, the CDR3 reads TGTGCCAGCATGCTACAGGGGTCAAACACTGAAGCTTTCTTT. Looking up the rest from reference TRBV5-6 and TRBJ1-1 gives the full variable domain: DAGVTQSPTHLIKTRGQQVTLRCSPKSGHDTVSWYQQALGQGPQFIFQYYEEEERQRGNFPDRFSGHQFPNYSSELNVNALLLGDSALYLCASMLQGSNTEAFFGQGTRLTVV.

The chain has TRBV6-6 and TRBJ2-7; no definite D call. Trimming removed 7 bases at V and 7 bases at J, with 8 bases between. Germline V CDR1 and CDR2: MNHNY, SVGAGI (reference sequence). The CDR3 length is 10 residues. CDR3 sequence: CASMELEQYF. CDR3 nucleotides: TGTGCCAGCATGGAACTAGAGCAGTACTTC.

This chain connects TRBV10-3 to TRBJ2-7, with D unresolved. The V end lost 2 bases, the J end lost 2 bases, and 10 bases lay between the germline ends. Germline V gene data show CDR1 as ENHRY and CDR2 as SYGVKD. This CDR3 comprises 14 residues. The CDR3 DNA reads TGTGCCATCAGTGAGCCCGACAAGGCCTACGAGCAGTACTTC. Translation: CAISEPDKAYEQYF.

V is TRBV7-6 and J is TRBJ2-7, with D possibly being TRBD1 (6 bases). The V gene lost 2 bases and the J gene lost 3 bases, with 11 bases spanning the gap. The germline V gene has CDR1 SGHVS and CDR2 FNYEAQ. CDR3 length: 14 amino acids. The CDR3 region has the DNA TGTGCCAGCAGCTTATCGGGACAAGACTACGAGCAGTACTTC. It is translated as CASSLSGQDYEQYF.

The V call is TRBV2, the J call TRBJ2-3; D not resolved. The germline V gene encodes CDR1 SNHLY and CDR2 FYNNEI. The CDR3 sequence is 14 residues long. The V end lost 2 bases, the J end lost 3 bases, and 9 bases lay between the germline ends. CDR3 nucleotides: TGTGCCAGCAGTGAATCCGGAGAGACAGATACGCAGTATTTT. Translation: CASSESGETDTQYF.

This chain links TRBV27 with TRBJ2-5; D uncertain. The CDR3 spans 14 residues. Per the germline V gene, CDR1 is MNHEY and CDR2 is SMNVEV (reference sequence). Between the trimmed V and J ends, which lost 1 base and 2 bases, there was a span of 8 bases. CDR3 coding DNA: TGTGCCAGCAGTTTATTGGCAGCTCAAGAGACCCAGTACTTC. As protein: CASSLLAAQETQYF.

This clone turned up a few times. The CDR3 DNA reads as TGTGCCAGCAGTTTATACCTCGGACAGGGTAGCTTCCAGCCCCAGCATTTT. It is translated as CASSLYLGQGSFQPQHF. The rearrangement joins TRBV28 to TRBJ1-5; TRBD1 aligns across 8 bases. Germline loops: CDR1 MDHEN, CDR2 SYDVKM. This CDR3 has 17 amino acids. The J segment lost 7 bases and the V segment lost 1 base, leaving 12 bases of the junction unmatched. The whole variable domain, filled in from reference TRBV28 and TRBJ1-5, reads DVKVTQSSRYLVKRTGEKVFLECVQDMDHENMFWYRQDPGLGLRLIYFSYDVKMKEKGDIPEGYSVSREKKERFSLILESASTNQTSMYLCASSLYLGQGSFQPQHFGDGTRLSIL.

V gene TRBV15 combines with J gene TRBJ1-5; D might be TRBD1 (6 bases). The length of the CDR3 is 15 residues. Germline V gene sequence: CDR1 LNHNV, CDR2 YYDKDF (reference sequence). V was pared by 3 bases and J by 1 base, with 10 bases between. The CDR3, as DNA: TGTGCCACCAGCAGCCGAGGGGGGAGCAATCAGCCCCAGCATTTT. Its protein is CATSSRGGSNQPQHF.

This clone was seen just once. The chain uses TRBV27 and TRBJ2-7; 7 bases map to TRBD1. The germline V gene has CDR1 MNHEY and CDR2 SMNVEV (reference sequence). The CDR3 has 15 residues. The ends lost 7 bases at V and 0 bases at J; junction bases unmatched: 9. CDR3 region: CASKSIQGVSYEQYF. CDR3 nucleotides: TGTGCCAGCAAGTCCATCCAGGGGGTCTCCTACGAGCAGTACTTC.

The gene calls are TRBV7-9 and TRBJ2-7, with a weak D call TRBD1 (6 bases). V was clipped by 1 base and J by 3 bases, with 13 bases between them. The CDR3 is 15 amino acids. The germline V gene has CDR1 SEHNR and CDR2 FQNEAQ (reference sequence). CDR3 DNA: TGTGCCAGCAGCTTAGTGGCAGGGGACGGCTACGAGCAGTACTTC. It translates to CASSLVAGDGYEQYF.

This clone was seen once. This chain links TRBV10-2 with TRBJ2-7; 12 nucleotides line up with TRBD1. Germline V gene sequence: CDR1 WSHSY, CDR2 SAAADI. V lost 8 bases to trimming and J lost 5 bases; unmatched junction nucleotides: 7. The CDR3 sequence is 14 residues long. The CDR3 nucleotides read TGCGCCAGCTGCCGGGACAGGGGGCAGGACGAGCAGTACTTC. Encoded protein: CASCRDRGQDEQYF.

CDR3 loop: CASRDRLNQPQHF. In nucleotides, the CDR3 is TGTGCCAGCCGGGACAGGCTAAACCAGCCCCAGCATTTT. This chain connects TRBV28 to TRBJ1-5, with TRBD1 matching over 8 bases. CDR1 MDHEN and CDR2 SYDVKM come from the germline V gene. V was clipped by 8 bases and J by 7 bases; unmatched bases: 7. The CDR3 is 13 amino acids.

V gene TRBV7-2 combines with J gene TRBJ2-2; 12 nucleotides match TRBD2. Germline CDR1 and CDR2: SGHTA and FQGNSA. J gave up 4 bases and V 0 bases, and 6 bases lay outside the gene matches. This CDR3 has 18 residues. The CDR3 is CASSLAPSGRVITGELFF. As DNA, the CDR3 is TGTGCCAGCAGCTTAGCGCCTAGCGGGAGGGTGATCACCGGGGAGCTGTTTTTT.

The J gene is TRBJ2-1, the V gene TRBV7-2, with D perhaps matching TRBD1 (7 bases). In germline, CDR1 is SGHTA, CDR2 FQGNSA. V lost 4 bases, J lost 5 bases, and 24 bases lay in between. The CDR3 has 18 amino acids. CDR3 sequence (DNA): TGTGCCAGCAGCTCCAGGGGGAGGAGTGGGCTTTGGGACAATGAGCAGTTCTTC. Translating it yields CASSSRGRSGLWDNEQFF.

This clone was detected a few times. The CDR3 sequence: CSASGGGELFF. CDR3 sequence (DNA): TGCAGTGCTAGCGGGGGCGGGGAGCTGTTTTTT. The V call is TRBV20-1, the J call TRBJ2-2, with D possibly matching TRBD2 (6 bases). Trimming cost V 3 bases and J 7 bases, with 6 bases left between them. The CDR3 is 11 amino acids. Per germline, CDR1 DFQATT and CDR2 SNEGSKA (reference sequence).

J is TRBJ2-3 and V is TRBV5-4, with D perhaps TRBD2 (6 bases). Trimming removed 1 base from V and 1 base from J, with 10 bases in between. The CDR3 sequence is 15 residues long. Germline CDR1 SGHNT, CDR2 YYREEE (reference sequence). Here the CDR3 reads CASSLYGRGTDTQYF. DNA for the CDR3: TGTGCCAGCAGCTTGTACGGGAGAGGCACAGATACGCAGTATTTT.

The chain combines TRBV6-1 with TRBJ2-1; tentatively, D is TRBD1 (5 bases). The V end was cut by 6 bases, the J end by 6 bases, with 18 bases between. CDR1 MNHNS and CDR2 SASEGT come from the germline V gene. This CDR3 has 15 residues. The CDR3 sequence is CASRQSQGLGNEQFF. CDR3 bases: TGTGCCAGCAGGCAATCTCAGGGTTTGGGCAATGAGCAGTTCTTC.

V gene TRBV29-1 combines with J gene TRBJ2-2; no firm D call. The CDR3 covers 12 residues. The V end lost 4 bases, the J end lost 5 bases, and 8 bases lay between the germline ends. Per the germline V gene, CDR1 is SQVTM and CDR2 is ANQGSEA. Written as DNA, the CDR3 is TGCAGCGTTGTAGTGGGAACCGGGGAGCTGTTTTTT. Protein sequence: CSVVVGTGELFF.

This clone was counted only a few times. The V gene is TRBV2, the J gene TRBJ2-3; 10 bases are a match to TRBD2. V lost 5 bases and J lost 6; bases outside the gene matches: 8. The length of the CDR3 is 15 residues. Germline V gene sequence: CDR1 SNHLY, CDR2 FYNNEI. Here the CDR3 reads CASSPQAGGSDTQYF. CDR3 bases: TGTGCCAGCAGTCCCCAAGCGGGAGGGTCGGATACGCAGTATTTT.

This chain uses TRBV27 with TRBJ2-7; either TRBD1 or TRBD2 may supply D (7 bases each). The germline V and J ends were trimmed by 2 bases and 3 bases, with 14 bases remaining between them. CDR3 length equals 15 residues. Germline-derived CDR1 and CDR2 are MNHEY and SMNVEV (reference sequence). For the CDR3, the DNA is TGTGCCAGCAGTTTAACTCCAGGGGGGGTCTACGAGCAGTACTTC. Translated, it gives CASSLTPGGVYEQYF.

This chain connects TRBV7-9 to TRBJ2-7, with 8 bases that match TRBD2. The germline CDR1 and CDR2 sequences are SEHNR and FQNEAQ (reference sequence). The CDR3 consists of 14 residues. With V trimmed by 6 bases and J by 1 base, 5 bases remained unmatched. The CDR3 loop is CASSLAGQSYEQYF. CDR3 in DNA: TGTGCCAGCAGTCTAGCGGGCCAATCCTACGAGCAGTACTTC.

The chain is built from TRBV7-9 and TRBJ2-2; TRBD2 is a possible D gene (5 bases). CDR3 length equals 16 residues. Per the germline V gene, CDR1 is SEHNR and CDR2 is FQNEAQ (reference sequence). V lost 2 bases, J lost 3 bases, and 13 bases lay in between. The CDR3 bases are TGTGCCAGCAGCTTACCCCGCCGGGATGACACCGGGGAGCTGTTTTTT. Translating gives CASSLPRRDDTGELFF.

The CDR3 spells CASSQSRRAADTQYF. CDR3 nucleotide sequence: TGCGCCAGCAGTCAATCCCGCAGGGCCGCAGATACGCAGTATTTT. The chain couples TRBV23-1 to TRBJ2-3; D perhaps matches TRBD1 (5 bases). TRBV23-1 qualifies as an ORF whose function is uncertain. The CDR3 spans 15 residues. V gave up 0 bases and J gave up 4 bases, with 11 bases separating them.

The chain uses TRBV6-5 and TRBJ1-4; D is uncertain. The CDR3 has 15 residues. Germline V lookup: CDR1 MNHEY, CDR2 SVGAGI. The V gene lost 6 bases and the J gene lost 1 base, with 12 bases spanning the gap. The DNA for the CDR3 is TGTGCCAGCAGCCCAGGACTCAAAACTAATGAAAAACTGTTTTTT. Its protein product is CASSPGLKTNEKLFF.